A selection of T cell receptor beta chains follows, all from one sample in a study of T cell responses to AZD1222 COVID-19 vaccine. Clones were sequenced by immunoSEQ multiplex PCR, and TCRdb holds only the in-frame ones, with some missing. The sample contains about 67,000 clones, roughly 85% of which appear only once. The sequences come from peripheral blood, collected 28 days after the second AZD1222 dose. The receptors were sampled from an adult who received the AZD1222 COVID-19 vaccine. CDR3s include the opening cysteine and the closing phenylalanine or tryptophan. The D gene is left open where the match is weak. Where a row states a size, it is once, few, many or the class of an expanded clone; other rows omit it.

TRBJ2-2,NA,TRBD1,TRBV7-6,CASSPTSGTGDLTGELFF,TGTGCCAGCAGCCCCACCTCCGGGACAGGGGATTTAACCGGGGAGCTGTTTTTT
TRBJ2-7,NA,NA,TRBV5-4,CASSSGSALEQYF,TGTGCCAGCAGCTCCGGTAGCGCCCTCGAGCAGTACTTC
TRBJ2-7,NA,NA,TRBV2,CASSNPLRLRLREQYF,TGTGCCAGCAGCAACCCCTTGCGGCTTCGATTGAGGGAGCAGTACTTC
TRBJ2-2,NA,TRBD1,TRBV28,CASSFAGTGAPGELFF,TGTGCCAGCAGTTTTGCCGGGACAGGGGCTCCCGGGGAGCTGTTTTTT
TRBJ2-7,NA,NA,TRBV7-6,CASSLRRGSEQYF,TGTGCCAGCAGCTTACGACGGGGATCGGAGCAGTACTTC
TRBJ1-2,few,TRBD1,TRBV2,CASSVRQGVYYGYTF,TGTGCCAGCAGTGTCAGACAGGGGGTGTACTATGGCTACACCTTC
TRBJ1-4,NA,TRBD1,TRBV29-1,CSVGTGGYEKLFF,TGCAGCGTCGGGACAGGGGGGTATGAAAAACTGTTTTTT
TRBJ2-3,NA,TRBD2,TRBV6-4,CASSARLAVTDTQYF,TGTGCCAGCAGCGCCCGACTAGCGGTCACAGATACGCAGTATTTT
TRBJ2-7,NA,TRBD1,TRBV3-1/TRBV3-2,CASSQDRGRVYEQYF,TGTGCCAGCAGCCAAGACAGGGGGCGAGTCTACGAGCAGTACTTC
TRBJ1-2,NA,NA,TRBV7-8,CASSLGTRNYGYTF,TGTGCCAGCAGCTTAGGGACGAGGAACTATGGCTACACCTTC
TRBJ2-7,NA,TRBD1,TRBV19,CASSGQGGFYEQYF,TGTGCCAGTAGCGGACAGGGGGGTTTCTACGAGCAGTACTTC
TRBJ2-5,NA,TRBD2,TRBV9,CASSVGLAGDHQETQYF,TGTGCCAGCAGCGTGGGACTAGCGGGGGACCACCAAGAGACCCAGTACTTC
TRBJ1-5,NA,NA,TRBV30,CAWSPGYKPQHF,TGTGCCTGGAGTCCTGGTTACAAGCCCCAGCATTTT
TRBJ1-2,NA,TRBD1,TRBV19,CASEQGGYGYTF,TGTGCCAGTGAACAGGGGGGCTATGGCTACACCTTC
TRBJ1-1,NA,TRBD1,TRBV6-5,CASSRTGSLNTEAFF,TGTGCCAGCAGTAGGACAGGGAGCCTGAACACTGAAGCTTTCTTT
TRBJ1-1,NA,NA,TRBV29-1,CSVQKRDTEAFF,TGCAGCGTTCAGAAACGGGACACTGAAGCTTTCTTT
TRBJ1-1,NA,NA,TRBV18,CASSPPSQNTEAFF,TGTGCCAGCTCACCACCGTCCCAAAACACTGAAGCTTTCTTT
TRBJ1-2,NA,NA,TRBV25-1,CASSESWTNGYTF,TGTGCCAGCAGTGAATCTTGGACAAATGGCTACACCTTC
TRBJ2-5,NA,TRBD1,TRBV7-7,CASSLDRGQQETQYF,TGTGCCAGCAGCTTAGACAGGGGCCAACAAGAGACCCAGTACTTC
TRBJ2-3,NA,TRBD2,TRBV5-1,CASSLDIRGGADDTQYF,TGCGCCAGCAGCTTGGACATCCGCGGGGGGGCCGATGATACGCAGTATTTT
TRBJ2-3,once,TRBD2,TRBV6-2/TRBV6-3,CASSEYRGGTDTQYF,TGTGCCAGCAGCGAGTACCGGGGGGGAACAGATACGCAGTATTTT
TRBJ2-5,once,NA,TRBV19,CASSEDSQETQYF,TGTGCCAGTAGTGAAGACTCCCAAGAGACCCAGTACTTC
TRBJ2-2,NA,NA,TRBV7-9,CASSLDLGGELFF,TGTGCCAGCAGCTTAGATCTGGGCGGGGAGCTGTTTTTT
TRBJ1-4,NA,NA,TRBV4-3,CASSQVNNEKLFF,TGCGCCAGCAGCCAAGTTAATAATGAAAAACTGTTTTTT
TRBJ1-1,few,TRBD1,TRBV23-1,CASTTGGGDTEAFF,TGCGCCAGCACGACAGGGGGCGGGGACACTGAAGCTTTCTTT
TRBJ1-2,NA,TRBD1,TRBV6-5,CASSYRDRTYGYTF,TGTGCCAGCAGTTACCGGGACAGGACCTATGGCTACACCTTC
TRBJ1-1,NA,TRBD1,TRBV19,CASSIDIYRGKSMNTEAFF,TGTGCCAGTAGTATAGATATTTACAGGGGAAAAAGCATGAACACTGAAGCTTTCTTT
TRBJ1-3,once,NA,TRBV19,CATQRVPGNTIYF,TGTGCCACCCAGCGGGTCCCTGGAAACACCATATATTTT
TRBJ1-4,NA,NA,TRBV19,CASSAHSVATNEKLFF,TGTGCCAGTAGTGCCCACAGTGTTGCAACTAATGAAAAACTGTTTTTT
TRBJ2-7,NA,TRBD1,TRBV7-8,CASSMTGGTYEQYF,TGTGCCAGCAGCATGACAGGGGGCACCTACGAGCAGTACTTC
TRBJ2-3,NA,NA,TRBV5-1,CASSLEGGTDTQYF,TGCGCCAGCAGCTTGGAAGGAGGCACAGATACGCAGTATTTT
TRBJ1-1,NA,NA,TRBV15,CATSRGRSNTEAFF,TGTGCCACCAGCAGGGGAAGGAGTAACACTGAAGCTTTCTTT
TRBJ1-2,NA,NA,TRBV6-2/TRBV6-3,CGSSSRGSYGYTF,TGTGGCAGCAGCTCCCGGGGGTCCTATGGCTACACCTTC
TRBJ1-1,NA,NA,TRBV9,CASSARGQRGNTEAFF,TGTGCCAGCAGCGCCCGCGGACAGAGAGGGAACACTGAAGCTTTCTTT
TRBJ1-1,NA,NA,TRBV12-3/TRBV12-4,CASSFLNTEAFF,TGTGCCAGCAGTTTTCTGAACACTGAAGCTTTCTTT
TRBJ2-3,NA,NA,TRBV13,CASSLRNSPDTQYF,TGTGCCAGCAGCTTAAGGAATAGCCCAGATACGCAGTATTTT
TRBJ1-2,few,TRBD1,TRBV6-5,CASSPNPGTDYGYTF,TGTGCCAGCAGTCCCAATCCCGGGACAGACTATGGCTACACCTTC
TRBJ2-1,NA,NA,TRBV12-5,CASGLGQRNNEQFF,TGTGCTAGTGGTCTCGGACAGCGTAACAATGAGCAGTTCTTC
TRBJ2-1,NA,NA,TRBV29-1,CSVEGTYNEQFF,TGCAGCGTTGAAGGGACATACAATGAGCAGTTCTTC
TRBJ2-1,NA,NA,TRBV5-1,CASSFLYGNEQFF,TGCGCCAGCAGCTTCTTGTATGGCAATGAGCAGTTCTTC
TRBJ2-5,NA,TRBD1,TRBV5-4,CASTLAGGGETQYF,TGTGCCAGCACCCTTGCAGGGGGCGGGGAGACCCAGTACTTC
TRBJ1-4,once,NA,TRBV2,CASSDWGGSNEKLFF,TGTGCCAGCAGTGATTGGGGGGGATCTAATGAAAAACTGTTTTTT
TRBJ2-7,NA,TRBD1,TRBV6-2/TRBV6-3,CASSRALGQGGTYEQYF,TGTGCCAGCAGCCGCGCCCTGGGACAGGGGGGCACCTACGAGCAGTACTTC
TRBJ2-4,NA,TRBD1,TRBV6-1,CASSGAGQGIRSIQYF,TGTGCCAGCAGTGGGGCGGGACAGGGGATACGATCCATTCAGTACTTC
TRBJ2-3,NA,NA,TRBV7-6,CASSLRQHTDTQYF,TGTGCCAGCAGCTTACGACAGCACACAGATACGCAGTATTTT
TRBJ2-2,NA,NA,TRBV6-2/TRBV6-3,CASSYSTGHLTGELFF,TGTGCCAGCAGTTACTCAACGGGTCATTTGACCGGGGAGCTGTTTTTT
TRBJ2-1,NA,NA,TRBV30,CAWSPGSYNEQFF,TGTGCCTGGAGTCCGGGCTCCTACAATGAGCAGTTCTTC
TRBJ1-1,NA,NA,TRBV5-1,CASSLDTATEAFF,TGCGCCAGCAGCTTGGACACGGCGACTGAAGCTTTCTTT
TRBJ2-1,NA,NA,TRBV19,CASPIWADKGRGQFF,TGTGCCAGTCCCATCTGGGCCGACAAGGGACGGGGGCAGTTCTTC
TRBJ1-1,NA,TRBD1,TRBV6-5,CASRGQENTEAFF,TGTGCCAGCAGGGGACAGGAGAACACTGAAGCTTTCTTT
TRBJ2-5,NA,TRBD2,TRBV5-1,CASSLVSGGAGQTQYF,TGCGCCAGCAGCTTGGTTAGCGGGGGGGCTGGTCAGACCCAGTACTTC
TRBJ1-6,NA,NA,TRBV28,CASTIPTGHGSPLHF,TGTGCCAGCACCATTCCCACAGGGCACGGCTCACCCCTCCACTTT
TRBJ1-1,few,NA,TRBV19,CASSITRGRTEAFF,TGTGCCAGTAGTATCACCCGGGGGCGAACTGAAGCTTTCTTT
TRBJ1-1,NA,NA,TRBV15,CATSRDQASTEAFF,TGTGCCACCAGCAGAGATCAGGCCAGCACTGAAGCTTTCTTT
TRBJ2-5,NA,NA,TRBV5-1,CASSLQLNQETQYF,TGCGCCAGCAGCTTACAACTTAACCAAGAGACCCAGTACTTC